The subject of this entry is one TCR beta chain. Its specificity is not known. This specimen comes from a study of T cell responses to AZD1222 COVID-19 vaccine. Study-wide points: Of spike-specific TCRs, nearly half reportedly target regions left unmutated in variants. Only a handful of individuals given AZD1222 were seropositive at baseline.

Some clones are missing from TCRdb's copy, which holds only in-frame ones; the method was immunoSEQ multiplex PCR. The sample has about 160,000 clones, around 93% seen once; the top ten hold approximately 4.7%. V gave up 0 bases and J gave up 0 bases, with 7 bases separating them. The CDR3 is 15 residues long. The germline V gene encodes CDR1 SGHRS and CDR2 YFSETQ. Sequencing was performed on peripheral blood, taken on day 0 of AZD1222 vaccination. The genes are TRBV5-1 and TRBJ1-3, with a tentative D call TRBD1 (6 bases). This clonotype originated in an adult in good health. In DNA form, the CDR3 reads TGCGCCAGCAGCTTGGAGGGGGACTCTGGAAACACCATATATTTT. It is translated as CASSLEGDSGNTIYF.